The next 8 T cell receptor beta chains were all read from a single sample in a study of shared clonotypes between healthy human individuals. TCRdb keeps only in-frame clones here, not all; method: immunoSEQ multiplex PCR. The sample comprises more than 850,000 clones, around 78% of which are singletons, and under 0.6% rests with the top ten. The specimen was memory CD4+ T cells from PBMCs. Noted subset: CD45RA-negative fraction. The receptors were gathered from a man aged 18 to 35 in good health. Some clones in this sample may be carry-over from other donors' samples.

The rearrangement uses TRBV5-1 and TRBJ2-3; 7 bases line up with TRBD2. The V segment lost 2 bases and the J segment 2 bases; nucleotides outside the gene matches: 5. The CDR3 covers 15 residues. Germline loops: CDR1 SGHRS, CDR2 YFSETQ. CDR3 region: CASSLGDYFTDTQYF. The DNA for the CDR3 is TGCGCCAGCAGCTTAGGGGACTACTTCACAGATACGCAGTATTTT. The full variable domain, in which reference TRBV5-1 and TRBJ2-3 provide the parts outside the CDR3, is KAGVTQTPRYLIKTRGQQVTLSCSPISGHRSVSWYQQTPGQGLQFLFEYFSETQRNKGNFPGRFSGRQFSNSRSEMNVSTLELGDSALYLCASSLGDYFTDTQYFGPGTRLTVL.

This clone has only a few counts. This rearrangement joins TRBV7-9 to TRBJ1-4; D possibly corresponds to TRBD1 (6 bases). CDR1 is SEHNR and CDR2 is FQNEAQ in the germline V gene (reference sequence). This CDR3 has 16 amino acids. With 5 bases removed from V and 2 bases from J, the gap between germline ends came to 15 bases. The CDR3 region is CASSRTVEPTNEKLFF. CDR3 DNA sequence: TGTGCCAGCAGCCGGACAGTTGAGCCCACTAATGAAAAACTGTTTTTT.

V is TRBV4-3 and J is TRBJ2-3; 8 bases are a match to TRBD2. After removal of 0 bases from V and 5 bases from J, the junction contained 4 bases not matched to a gene. CDR3 size: 15 residues. Looked up from germline, CDR1 is LGHNA and CDR2 is YSLEER. The CDR3 sequence is CASSQESGSRDTQYF. CDR3 in DNA: TGCGCCAGCAGCCAAGAGAGCGGGAGCCGAGATACGCAGTATTTT.

The rearrangement uses TRBV11-2 and TRBJ2-7, with 8 positions matching TRBD2. Losses at the gene ends were 4 bases for V and 3 bases for J; bases not matched to a gene: 20. The CDR3 length is 19 residues. The germline V gene encodes CDR1 SGHAT and CDR2 FQNNGV. In DNA form, the CDR3 reads TGTGCCAGCAGCTCCCTCCGAGCCCCAACTAGCGGAGTTGTCTACGAGCAGTACTTC. Protein: CASSSLRAPTSGVVYEQYF. The complete variable domain, with remaining parts taken from reference TRBV11-2 and TRBJ2-7, reads EAGVAQSPRYKIIEKRQSVAFWCNPISGHATLYWYQQILGQGPKLLIQFQNNGVVDDSQLPKDRFSAERLKGVDSTLKIQPAKLEDSAVYLCASSSLRAPTSGVVYEQYFGPGTRLTVT.

This clone has just a few counts. J is TRBJ1-3 and V is TRBV2; D possibly corresponds to TRBD1 (6 bases). Germline-derived CDR1 and CDR2 are SNHLY and FYNNEI. V was trimmed by 6 bases and J by 4 bases, leaving 16 bases between them. This CDR3 is built from 15 residues. The CDR3 DNA reads TGTGCCAGCAGCACGAACAGGGTCTCCGGAAACACCATATATTTT. It codes for CASSTNRVSGNTIYF. Full variable domain (outside the CDR3, taken from reference TRBV2 and TRBJ1-3): EPEVTQTPSHQVTQMGQEVILRCVPISNHLYFYWYRQILGQKVEFLVSFYNNEISEKSEIFDDQFSVERPDGSNFTLKIRSTKLEDSAMYFCASSTNRVSGNTIYFGEGSWLTVV.

In DNA form, the CDR3 reads TGTGCCAGCAGTCGACCCGGGACAGGGAGTAACTATGGCTACACCTTC. This gives the protein CASSRPGTGSNYGYTF. The chain combines TRBV7-2 with TRBJ1-2; 9 nucleotides match TRBD1. CDR1 and CDR2 (germline): SGHTA, FQGNSA. V was pared by 6 bases and J by 1 base, with 9 bases of the junction left unmatched. CDR3 length: 16 amino acids.

The V and J genes are TRBV5-1 and TRBJ2-2, with D hard to call. CDR3 length equals 12 residues. Germline CDR1 SGHRS, CDR2 YFSETQ. V lost 0 bases, J lost 10 bases, and 7 bases lay in between. In nucleotides, the CDR3 is TGCGCCAGCAGCTTGGAGTTTGAGGAGCTGTTTTTT. Residues: CASSLEFEELFF.

The DNA for the CDR3 is TGTGCCAGCAGTTTAACTAGGGCGGGAGAAGAGACCCAGTACTTC. As protein: CASSLTRAGEETQYF. The chain has TRBV28 and TRBJ2-5; 7 bases line up with TRBD2. Losses at the gene ends were 2 bases for V and 3 bases for J; bases not matched to a gene: 6. Germline values: CDR1 MDHEN, CDR2 SYDVKM. The CDR3 sequence is 15 residues long.